The sequence of this T cell receptor (beta chain) was determined in a study of shared clonotypes between healthy human individuals. The count of this clone is one. Adult Caucasians living in Nashville, Tennessee made up all of the donors. Execution of the assay was at deep level. The data were produced by immunoSEQ multiplex PCR, yet TCRdb's version contains in-frame clones alone and is incomplete. Among some 1 million clones listed, about 75% were seen once. The V gene's germline CDR1 is ENHRY and CDR2 SYGVKD. This CDR3 has 14 amino acids. The V end lost 3 bases, the J end lost 7 bases, and 13 bases lay between the germline ends.

The sequencing sample was made of memory CD4+ T cells sorted from blood. Subset given: CD45RA-negative fraction. V is TRBV10-3 and J is TRBJ2-1; D gene uncertain. This sequence originates from a man between 18 and 29 years old in good health. The CDR3 here is CAISDRSSRNEQFF. In nucleotides, the CDR3 is TGTGCCATCAGTGACCGGTCCTCGAGGAATGAGCAGTTCTTC.